This is a list of T cell receptor beta chains from one sample in a study of CD8+CD57+ T cells in acquired aplastic anemia. TCRdb analysed the reads with MiXCR anew, one entry per CDR3 protein. The sample lists 130,000 or so distinct CDR3 sequences, approximately 36% occurring once. The sample consisted of sorted CD4+, CD8+, or CD8+CD57+ T cells (not recorded which) from PBMCs. The receptors come from a human donor with aplastic anemia. Each CDR3 is given with its conserved first and last residue. A D gene is named only where the DNA matches it firmly. Part of the rows lack a size; the others show once, few, many or a class for expanded clones.

v_call	clone_size	j_call	d_call	cdr3_nt	cdr3_aa
TRBV2	many	TRBJ2-1	.	TGTGCCAGCAGAAGCAGGGGTTCGAATGAGCAGTTCTTC	CASRSRGSNEQFF
TRBV2	few	TRBJ1-2	.	TGTGCCAGCAGTCCAGGGATTCGGAGGGCTAACTATGGCTACACCTTC	CASSPGIRRANYGYTF
TRBV6-2/TRBV6-3	.	TRBJ2-3	TRBD2	TGTGCCAGCACGTATTCGACACCGGGGCTAGCGGGGACAGATACGCAGTATTTT	CASTYSTPGLAGTDTQYF
TRBV10-3	.	TRBJ2-5	.	TGTGCCACACGGAATGTGCAAGAGACCCAGTACTTC	CATRNVQETQYF
TRBV6-2/TRBV6-3	few	TRBJ1-5	TRBD1	TGTGCCAGCAGCTACTCTATACAGGGGGCGGGCAATCAGCCCCAGCATTTT	CASSYSIQGAGNQPQHF
TRBV9	.	TRBJ1-1	.	TGTGCCACCAGCTTGCTCTCCGGGACTGAAGCTTTCTTT	CATSLLSGTEAFF
TRBV5-8	many	TRBJ1-6	.	TGTGCCAGCACCCCTGGCCATGGCAGTAATTCACCCCTCCACTTT	CASTPGHGSNSPLHF
TRBV12-3/TRBV12-4	many	TRBJ1-2	.	TGTGCCAGCAGTTTGAACGGGACGCCCGTTTTC	CASSLNGTPVF
TRBV4-2	.	TRBJ1-6	.	TGTGCCAGCAGCCAAGAAAGCAGGGGCAACTCACCCCTCCACTTT	CASSQESRGNSPLHF
TRBV25-1	.	TRBJ1-1	.	TGTGCCAGCAGTGGACATGCGGGGAGCACTGAAGCTTTCTTT	CASSGHAGSTEAFF
TRBV5-1	many	TRBJ1-3	.	TGCGCCAGCAGCCCGTTCTTCTCTGGAAACACCATATATTTT	CASSPFFSGNTIYF